This T cell receptor (beta chain) was found in a study of shared clonotypes between healthy human individuals. The test was conducted at deep level. The genomic DNA of each subset was split evenly across several immunoSEQ plates. Using immunoSEQ multiplex PCR, the repertoire was profiled, and TCRdb retains in-frame clones only, with some absent. The repertoire holds about 1 million clones, with around 76% as singletons. CDR1 and CDR2 from the germline V gene are SNHLY and FYNNEI. CDR3 length: 16 residues. V shed 6 bases and J 2 bases; nucleotides not matched to a gene: 9. The receptor comes from a man younger than 35 in good health. Sequenced sample: memory CD4+ T cells sorted from blood. Subset specified: CD45RA-negative fraction. The chain is built from TRBV2 and TRBJ1-4; TRBD1 aligns across 7 bases. The CDR3 here is CASSGTASSTNEKLFF. In DNA, the CDR3 is TGTGCCAGCAGCGGGACAGCGTCGTCGACTAATGAAAAACTGTTTTTT.